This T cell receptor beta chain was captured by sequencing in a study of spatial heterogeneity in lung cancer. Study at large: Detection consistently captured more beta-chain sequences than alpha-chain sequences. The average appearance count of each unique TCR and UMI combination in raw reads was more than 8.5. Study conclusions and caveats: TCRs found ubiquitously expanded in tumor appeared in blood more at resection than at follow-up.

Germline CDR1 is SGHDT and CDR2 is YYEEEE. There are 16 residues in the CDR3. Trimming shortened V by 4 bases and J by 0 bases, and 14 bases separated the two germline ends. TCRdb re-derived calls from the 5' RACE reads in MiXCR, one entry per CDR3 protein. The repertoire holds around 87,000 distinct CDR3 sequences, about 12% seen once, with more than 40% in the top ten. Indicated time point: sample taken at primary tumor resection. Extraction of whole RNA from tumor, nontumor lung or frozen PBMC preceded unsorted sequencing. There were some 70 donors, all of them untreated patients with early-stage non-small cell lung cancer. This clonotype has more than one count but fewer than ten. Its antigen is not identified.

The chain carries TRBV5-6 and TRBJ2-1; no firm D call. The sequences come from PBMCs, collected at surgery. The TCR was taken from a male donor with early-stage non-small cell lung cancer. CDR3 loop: CASSVRRSHSYNEQFF. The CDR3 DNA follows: TGTGCCAGCAGCGTCCGCAGGTCCCACTCCTACAATGAGCAGTTCTTC.